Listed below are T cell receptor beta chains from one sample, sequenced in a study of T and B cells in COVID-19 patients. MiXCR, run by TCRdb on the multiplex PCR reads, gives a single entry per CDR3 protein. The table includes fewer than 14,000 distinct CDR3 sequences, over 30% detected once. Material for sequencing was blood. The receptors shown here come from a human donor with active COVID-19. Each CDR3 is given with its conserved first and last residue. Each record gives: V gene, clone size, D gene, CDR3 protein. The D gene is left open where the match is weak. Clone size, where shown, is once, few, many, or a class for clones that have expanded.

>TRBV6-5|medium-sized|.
CASSGRGFVNEQFF
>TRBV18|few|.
CASSPRAARGEKLFF
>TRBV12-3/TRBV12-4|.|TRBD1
CASSPHGDRIGQFF
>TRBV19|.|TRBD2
CASSRFGLAGAHKNIQYF
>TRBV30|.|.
CAWRTENQPQHF
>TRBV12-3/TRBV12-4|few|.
CASSDHGTPGGYNEQFF
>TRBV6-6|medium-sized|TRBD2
CASRGTSGGSNTGELFF
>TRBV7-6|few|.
CASSFSADTGELFF
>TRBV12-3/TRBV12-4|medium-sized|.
CASSSENEQFF
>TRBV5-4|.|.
CASSLREQGINQPQHF
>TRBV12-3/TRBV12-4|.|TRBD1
CASSELTGQETQYF
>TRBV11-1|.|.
CASRRVPSTDTQYF
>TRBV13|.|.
CASSFRVNNPLTPLHF
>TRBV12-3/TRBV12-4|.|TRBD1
CASSLRGPGIGNEKLFF
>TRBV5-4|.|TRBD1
CASSLKGTGADEQFF